The T cell receptor (beta chain) described here comes from a study of T cells in Graves' hyperthyroidism and ophthalmopathy. General study results and limits: Most clonotypes expanded in thyroid above 0.001 were likewise present in blood.

V lost 5 bases, J lost 8 bases, and 15 bases lay in between. Germline CDR1 and CDR2: SGHTA and FQGTGA. This CDR3 is built from 13 residues. This clonotype was seen ten or more times. Antigen specificity is unknown. RNA transcripts served as the template for amplifying TCR beta CDR3 regions. The TCR CDR3 was amplified in a first-round RT-PCR using the HTBI primer set. TCRdb reprocessed the multiplex PCR reads via MiXCR and lists one record per CDR3 protein. Here the sample spans under 450,000 distinct CDR3 sequences, 15% to 17% being singletons. The sequencing sample was made of blood. The chain uses TRBV7-3 and TRBJ1-2; D may be TRBD1 (6 bases). The source of this sequence is a woman between 18 and 29 years old with Graves' hyperthyroidism. CDR3 in amino acids: CASSKAGEIGYTF. CDR3 sequence (DNA): TGTGCCAGCAGCAAGGCAGGGGAGATAGGCTACACCTTC.